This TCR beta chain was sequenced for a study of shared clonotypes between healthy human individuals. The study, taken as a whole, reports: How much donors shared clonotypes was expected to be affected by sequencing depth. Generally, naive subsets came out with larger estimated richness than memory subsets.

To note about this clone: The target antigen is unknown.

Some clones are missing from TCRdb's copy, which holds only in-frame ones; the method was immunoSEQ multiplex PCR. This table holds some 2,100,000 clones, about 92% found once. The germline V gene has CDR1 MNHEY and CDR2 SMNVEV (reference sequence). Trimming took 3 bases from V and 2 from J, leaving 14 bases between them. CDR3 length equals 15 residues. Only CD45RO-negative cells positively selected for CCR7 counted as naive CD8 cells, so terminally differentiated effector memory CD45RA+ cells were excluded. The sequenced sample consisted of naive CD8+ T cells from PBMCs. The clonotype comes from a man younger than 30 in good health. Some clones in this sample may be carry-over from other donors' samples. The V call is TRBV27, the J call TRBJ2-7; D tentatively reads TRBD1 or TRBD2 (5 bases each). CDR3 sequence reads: CASSFMGQGAYEQYF. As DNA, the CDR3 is TGTGCCAGCAGTTTTATGGGGCAGGGAGCCTACGAGCAGTACTTC.